This TCR beta chain emerged from a study of CD8+ T cells in alopecia areata. Noted treatment: oral pan-JAK inhibitor, 5-10 mg twice daily. Trimming pared 5 bases from V and 2 bases from J, leaving 14 bases between. This CDR3 region has 15 residues. From germline, CDR1 is SEHNR and CDR2 FQNEAQ (reference sequence). This clone appeared a single time. It was cDNA, reverse transcribed from extracted RNA, that served as the sequencing template. Here immunoSEQ multiplex PCR was the method, and the copy in TCRdb shows in-frame clones only, minus some. The data contain approximately 140,000 clones, around 82% of them singletons.

The material sequenced was CD8+ T cells sorted from blood, taken at week 4, from a patient treated with tofacitinib. The genes are TRBV7-9 and TRBJ2-3; D possibly corresponds to TRBD1 (6 bases). The receptor comes from a human donor with alopecia areata. This chain's CDR3 is CASSNRDDSTDTQYF. DNA for the CDR3: TGTGCCAGCAGCAACAGGGACGACTCCACAGATACGCAGTATTTT.